A single sample is the source of the 14 T cell receptor beta chains below, sequenced in a study of blood T cell repertoires in COVID-19. The data were produced by immunoSEQ multiplex PCR, yet TCRdb's version contains in-frame clones alone and is incomplete. The sample consists of approximately 200,000 clones, around 87% of them appearing once. The sample consisted of PBMCs or T cells enriched from blood (not recorded which). The receptors were gathered from a man aged 30 to 39 in a cohort exposed to, infected with or recovered from COVID-19 (not recorded which).

The CDR3 nucleotides are TGTGCCAGCAGCGTAGGGTCGGGATTGTCCCAGCAGTACTTC. It specifies CASSVGSGLSQQYF. The V and J genes are TRBV9 and TRBJ2-7; possibly TRBD2 for D (5 bases). CDR3 length: 14 residues. V lost 0 bases and J 8 bases, leaving 15 bases between the germline ends. In germline, CDR1 is SGDLS, CDR2 YYNGEE.

The V and J genes are TRBV11-2 and TRBJ2-7; TRBD1 might be the D (6 bases). Germline V gives CDR1 SGHAT, CDR2 FQNNGV. The CDR3 is 16 residues long. The V end was cut by 5 bases, the J end by 0 bases, with 17 bases between. The CDR3 DNA follows: TGTGCCAGCAGCCCCCTTAGGGGACAACTCTCCTACGAGCAGTACTTC. It is translated as CASSPLRGQLSYEQYF.

This clone was seen a few times. The V call is TRBV6-2 or TRBV6-3, the J call TRBJ2-2; D remains unclear. In germline, CDR1 is MNHEY, CDR2 SVGEGT. Deletions cut 2 bases from V and 7 bases from J, with 11 bases between. This CDR3 region has 14 residues. The CDR3 DNA sequence: TGTGCCAGCAGTTACAGCCAGGATAACGGGGAGCTGTTTTTT. The encoded protein is CASSYSQDNGELFF.

The CDR3 protein is CASSMRTGSRPHYGYTF. Written as DNA, the CDR3 is TGTGCCAGTAGTATGCGGACAGGGTCCCGCCCTCACTATGGCTACACCTTC. The chain combines TRBV19 with TRBJ1-2; TRBD1 agrees at 8 bases. The CDR3 has 17 amino acids. Germline V gene data show CDR1 as LNHDA and CDR2 as SQIVND (reference sequence). V trimming: 3 bases; J trimming: 3 bases; junction bases outside the gene matches: 12.

The chain carries TRBV7-8 and TRBJ2-7, with a weak D call TRBD2 (6 bases). Germline V gene lookup returns CDR1 SGHVS and CDR2 FQNEAQ. The length of the CDR3 is 11 residues. The germline V and J ends were trimmed by 2 bases and 9 bases, with 8 bases remaining between them. The CDR3 region is CASSLMGGQYF. The CDR3 DNA reads as TGTGCCAGCAGCTTAATGGGGGGGCAGTACTTC.

This clone was found once. The sample carries other DNA sequences with the same CDR3. The chain has TRBV28 and TRBJ1-2; D call uncertain. Trimming removed 2 bases from V and 7 bases from J, with 8 bases in between. The CDR3 runs 12 residues. Germline assignment: CDR1 MDHEN and CDR2 SYDVKM. The CDR3 sequence: CASSLGGFGYTF. The DNA of the CDR3 is TGTGCCAGCAGTTTAGGAGGGTTTGGCTACACCTTC.

The CDR3 sequence is CASSLASANEKLFF. In DNA form, the CDR3 reads TGTGCCAGCAGCTTAGCGAGTGCTAATGAAAAACTGTTTTTT. V and J are TRBV7-9 and TRBJ1-4; no clear D gene. Germline assignment: CDR1 SEHNR and CDR2 FQNEAQ (reference sequence). CDR3 length: 14 amino acids. V was clipped by 0 bases and J by 3 bases, with 5 bases between them.

V and J are TRBV6-2 or TRBV6-3 and TRBJ2-3; 9 bases fit TRBD2. Per the germline V gene, CDR1 is MNHEY and CDR2 is SVGEGT. J lost 0 bases, V lost 5 bases, and 3 bases had no gene match. The CDR3 has 15 amino acids. Written as DNA, the CDR3 is TGTGCCAGCAGTCGTACTAGCGGGAGCACAGATACGCAGTATTTT. The encoded protein is CASSRTSGSTDTQYF.

This chain joins TRBV27 and TRBJ2-7; 12 nucleotides agree with TRBD2. Germline V gene data show CDR1 as MNHEY and CDR2 as SMNVEV (reference sequence). The CDR3 has 14 amino acids. V shed 6 bases and J 6 bases; nucleotides not matched to a gene: 6. In nucleotides, the CDR3 is TGTGCCAGCAGACCTAGCGGGAGGGCTTCCGAGCAGTACTTC. This sequence encodes CASRPSGRASEQYF.

This clone was seen more than once but under ten times. The V gene is TRBV5-1, the J gene TRBJ1-6; 7 bases match TRBD1. Germline V gene data show CDR1 as SGHRS and CDR2 as YFSETQ. This CDR3 is built from 14 residues. The V gene end was trimmed by 4 bases and the J gene end by 7 bases; junction bases not matched to a gene: 5. The chain's CDR3 is CASSPGQLNSPLHF. In DNA, the CDR3 is TGCGCCAGCAGCCCGGGACAGCTAAATTCACCCCTCCACTTT.

This rearrangement joins TRBV6-5 to TRBJ2-7; possible D gene TRBD1, 6 bases. V lost 8 bases and J 2 bases, leaving 19 bases between the germline ends. The CDR3 loop spans 15 amino acids. Germline loops: CDR1 MNHEY, CDR2 SVGAGI. Here the CDR3 reads CASRSGKGHPYEQYF. The CDR3 nucleotides read TGTGCCAGCCGTTCGGGGAAGGGACACCCCTACGAGCAGTACTTC.

The chain links TRBV4-2 to TRBJ2-4; D is possibly TRBD2 (6 bases). The CDR3 is made up of 15 amino acids. V lost 1 base and J 5 bases, leaving 12 bases between the germline ends. CDR1 is LGHNA and CDR2 is YNFKEQ in the germline V gene. CDR3 sequence (DNA): TGTGCCAGCAGCCAAGTGGGAGGAGGTGAAAACATTCAGTACTTC. Translated, it gives CASSQVGGGENIQYF.

CDR3 region: CASSLRQGLNTEAFF. The CDR3, as DNA: TGTGCCAGCAGCCTTCGACAGGGATTGAACACTGAAGCTTTCTTT. The J gene is TRBJ1-1, the V gene TRBV7-2; TRBD1 agrees at 7 bases. The trim removed 5 bases at V and 0 bases at J, leaving 6 bases unmatched. Germline CDR1 reads SGHTA; CDR2 reads FQGNSA. The CDR3 has 15 amino acids.

V gene TRBV28 combines with J gene TRBJ1-6; no clear D gene. In germline, CDR1 is MDHEN, CDR2 SYDVKM. The CDR3 contains 14 residues. V lost 6 bases, J lost 0 bases, and 6 bases lay in between. CDR3 nucleotide sequence: TGTGCCAGCAGGCCGGGCTCCTATAATTCACCCCTCCACTTT. It specifies CASRPGSYNSPLHF. The full variable domain, its missing parts supplied by reference TRBV28 and TRBJ1-6, is DVKVTQSSRYLVKRTGEKVFLECVQDMDHENMFWYRQDPGLGLRLIYFSYDVKMKEKGDIPEGYSVSREKKERFSLILESASTNQTSMYLCASRPGSYNSPLHFGNGTRLTVT.